The entry below describes one T cell receptor beta chain. Its cognate antigen is unknown. Combining a sample-barcoded 5' primer with a J-beta primer mix, a second PCR ran for about 7 to 11 cycles. The template-switch adaptor was a 5' adaptor with 12 random nucleotides. It tagged each cDNA molecule. MiXCR, applied by TCRdb to the 5' RACE reads, yields one record per CDR3 protein. Of over 1,500,000 distinct CDR3 sequences in the sample, more than 35% are singletons; the top ten hold more than 20%. These data are taken from a study of blood T cells in healthy people across ages. Findings of the study overall: Older individuals had lower TCR beta diversity per million T cells (the decline was roughly linear).

Trimming at V came to 0 bases and at J to 7 bases, leaving 10 bases not matched to a gene. Germline V gene data show CDR1 as DFQATT and CDR2 as SNEGSKA (reference sequence). The CDR3 has 15 amino acids. The chain recombines TRBV20-1 with TRBJ2-3, with 7 positions matching TRBD2. What was sequenced was blood. The source of this sequence is a human donor in good health. CDR3 residues: CSARDPSGDGNTQYF. The CDR3 DNA is TGCAGTGCTAGAGATCCAAGCGGGGACGGCAATACGCAGTATTTT.